A selection of T cell receptor beta chains follows, all from one sample in a study of blood T cell repertoires in COVID-19. Some clones are missing from TCRdb's copy, which holds only in-frame ones; the method was immunoSEQ multiplex PCR. The sample shows over 100,000 clones, 87% of them seen only once. The sequenced material came from peripheral blood. The source of these receptors is a man aged 45-65 years with active COVID-19. Both conserved end residues are part of each CDR3. The order of the fields is D gene, J gene, V gene, clone size, CDR3 protein, CDR3 DNA. D genes are given only for firm matches. Only part of the rows carry a size: once, few, many, or a class if the clone is expanded.

D: TRBD1
J: TRBJ2-4
V: TRBV30
size: .
CDR3: CAWGTAQNIQYF
DNA: TGTGCCTGGGGGACAGCCCAAAACATTCAGTACTTC

D: .
J: TRBJ1-1
V: TRBV10-3
size: .
CDR3: CAISETGSGNTEAFF
DNA: TGTGCCATCAGTGAGACAGGGTCAGGAAACACTGAAGCTTTCTTT

D: .
J: TRBJ2-1
V: TRBV5-1
size: .
CDR3: CASSPGEGRHEQFF
DNA: TGCGCCAGCAGCCCCGGGGAAGGGAGGCATGAGCAGTTCTTC

D: .
J: TRBJ1-3
V: TRBV5-6
size: .
CDR3: CASSIGTIGNTIYF
DNA: TGTGCCAGCAGCATCGGGACAATTGGAAACACCATATATTTT

D: .
J: TRBJ1-2
V: TRBV5-5
size: .
CDR3: CASVSSTAGGYTF
DNA: TGTGCCAGCGTTTCCTCAACCGCGGGGGGCTACACCTTC

D: TRBD1
J: TRBJ2-7
V: TRBV3-1/TRBV3-2
size: .
CDR3: CASSRPPTGAGGGSPYEQYF
DNA: TGTGCCAGCAGCCGACCACCAACAGGGGCCGGAGGTGGTTCCCCCTACGAGCAGTACTTC

D: .
J: TRBJ2-5
V: TRBV7-7
size: .
CDR3: CASSRAQGGQETQYF
DNA: TGTGCTAGCAGCCGAGCGCAGGGGGGACAAGAGACCCAGTACTTC

D: .
J: TRBJ2-1
V: TRBV10-3
size: .
CDR3: CAIRYSEVYNEQFF
DNA: TGTGCCATCAGGTATAGCGAGGTCTACAATGAGCAGTTCTTC

D: .
J: TRBJ1-4
V: TRBV7-9
size: .
CDR3: CASSPSGITAEKLFF
DNA: TGTGCCAGCAGCCCCTCCGGGATCACGGCTGAAAAACTGTTTTTT

D: .
J: TRBJ2-3
V: TRBV5-1
size: .
CDR3: CASSLRVFTDTQYF
DNA: TGCGCCAGCAGCTTACGAGTGTTTACAGATACGCAGTATTTT

D: .
J: TRBJ2-2
V: TRBV6-5
size: .
CDR3: CASSYRATVYTGELFF
DNA: TGTGCCAGCAGTTACAGGGCGACAGTTTACACCGGGGAGCTGTTTTTT

D: .
J: TRBJ1-2
V: TRBV18
size: .
CDR3: CASSPQNSGYGYTF
DNA: TGTGCCAGCTCACCTCAAAACAGTGGCTATGGCTACACCTTC

D: .
J: TRBJ1-6
V: TRBV5-4
size: .
CDR3: CASSSGGAGYNSPLHF
DNA: TGTGCCAGCAGCTCGGGGGGGGCAGGGTATAATTCACCCCTCCACTTT

D: .
J: TRBJ2-1
V: TRBV7-2
size: .
CDR3: CASSRDSRFEQFF
DNA: TGTGCCAGCAGCCGCGACAGTCGTTTTGAGCAGTTCTTC

D: TRBD2
J: TRBJ2-3
V: TRBV6-5
size: few
CDR3: CASSYHSGGREDTQYF
DNA: TGTGCCAGCAGTTACCACAGCGGGGGCCGGGAAGATACGCAGTATTTT

D: .
J: TRBJ1-1
V: TRBV2
size: once
CDR3: CASLAGVLAFF
DNA: TGTGCCAGCCTCGCCGGGGTGCTAGCTTTCTTT

D: .
J: TRBJ1-1
V: TRBV7-8
size: .
CDR3: CASSETQVNTEAFF
DNA: TGTGCCAGCAGCGAGACCCAGGTGAACACTGAAGCTTTCTTT

D: .
J: TRBJ2-7
V: TRBV3-1/TRBV3-2
size: .
CDR3: CASSPHPTGPYEQYF
DNA: TGTGCCAGCAGCCCCCACCCTACAGGGCCCTACGAGCAGTACTTC

D: .
J: TRBJ2-7
V: TRBV6-2/TRBV6-3
size: .
CDR3: CASSSGDASSYEQYF
DNA: TGTGCCAGCAGTTCGGGGGATGCAAGCTCCTACGAGCAGTACTTC

D: .
J: TRBJ1-1
V: TRBV14
size: .
CDR3: CASSQVGGPRANTEAFF
DNA: TGTGCCAGCAGCCAAGTAGGGGGACCTCGAGCTAACACTGAAGCTTTCTTT

D: .
J: TRBJ1-5
V: TRBV7-2
size: .
CDR3: CASSQGRNQPQHF
DNA: TGTGCCAGCAGCCAGGGGAGAAATCAGCCCCAGCATTTT

D: TRBD1
J: TRBJ1-4
V: TRBV5-6
size: .
CDR3: CASSPIPGTGDEKLFF
DNA: TGTGCCAGCAGCCCCATTCCCGGGACAGGGGATGAAAAACTGTTTTTT

D: TRBD1
J: TRBJ2-1
V: TRBV5-1
size: .
CDR3: CASSLQGLGYNEQFF
DNA: TGCGCCAGCAGCTTACAGGGGTTAGGCTACAATGAGCAGTTCTTC

D: .
J: TRBJ1-1
V: TRBV16
size: .
CDR3: CASSQTANTEAFF
DNA: TGTGCCAGCAGCCAGACAGCTAACACTGAAGCTTTCTTT

D: .
J: TRBJ2-4
V: TRBV13
size: once
CDR3: CASSLGAEGAKNIQYF
DNA: TGTGCCAGCAGCTTAGGGGCTGAGGGAGCCAAAAACATTCAGTACTTC

D: .
J: TRBJ2-7
V: TRBV28
size: .
CDR3: CASSRTAYEQYF
DNA: TGTGCCAGCTCGAGGACAGCGTACGAGCAGTACTTC

D: TRBD1
J: TRBJ2-3
V: TRBV19
size: .
CDR3: CASSLTGQILDTQYF
DNA: TGTGCCAGTAGTCTGACGGGACAGATTCTAGATACGCAGTATTTT

D: .
J: TRBJ2-7
V: TRBV6-6
size: .
CDR3: CASSYTRGANEQYF
DNA: TGTGCCAGCAGTTACACCCGGGGGGCTAACGAGCAGTACTTC

D: .
J: TRBJ2-5
V: TRBV29-1
size: .
CDR3: CSVVGQTGLQETQYF
DNA: TGCAGCGTTGTGGGGCAAACGGGCCTACAAGAGACCCAGTACTTC

D: TRBD1
J: TRBJ1-1
V: TRBV6-5
size: .
CDR3: CASSRQGARTEAFF
DNA: TGTGCCAGCAGCCGACAGGGGGCGAGGACTGAAGCTTTCTTT

D: .
J: TRBJ2-7
V: TRBV9
size: few
CDR3: CASSVDPRGSSYEQYF
DNA: TGTGCCAGCAGCGTAGACCCGCGGGGAAGCTCCTACGAGCAGTACTTC

D: TRBD1
J: TRBJ2-1
V: TRBV6-1
size: .
CDR3: CASSDTGQGSYNEQFF
DNA: TGTGCCAGTAGTGATACAGGACAGGGCTCCTACAATGAGCAGTTCTTC

D: .
J: TRBJ2-4
V: TRBV5-1
size: .
CDR3: CASSLAAGQNIQYF
DNA: TGCGCCAGCAGCTTGGCGGCAGGGCAAAACATTCAGTACTTC

D: .
J: TRBJ1-2
V: TRBV25-1
size: .
CDR3: CASSEPAGGSGYGYTF
DNA: TGTGCCAGCAGTGAACCCGCTGGAGGGTCGGGCTATGGCTACACCTTC

D: TRBD1
J: TRBJ1-4
V: TRBV10-3
size: .
CDR3: CAIKGNRGDNEKLFF
DNA: TGTGCCATCAAGGGGAACAGGGGAGATAATGAAAAACTGTTTTTT

D: .
J: TRBJ2-1
V: TRBV7-6
size: .
CDR3: CASSLAGGRSYNEQFF
DNA: TGTGCCAGCAGCTTAGCCGGGGGGCGATCCTACAATGAGCAGTTCTTC

D: TRBD1
J: TRBJ2-1
V: TRBV27
size: .
CDR3: CASTPGQGFGEQFF
DNA: TGTGCCAGCACCCCGGGACAGGGCTTCGGTGAGCAGTTCTTC

D: .
J: TRBJ1-5
V: TRBV3-1/TRBV3-2
size: .
CDR3: CASAGSPDQPQHF
DNA: TGTGCCAGCGCGGGCAGCCCGGATCAGCCCCAGCATTTT

D: TRBD2
J: TRBJ2-5
V: TRBV7-9
size: .
CDR3: CASSRTSSGGRETQYF
DNA: TGTGCCAGCAGCCGTACCTCTAGCGGGGGACGCGAGACCCAGTACTTC

D: TRBD1
J: TRBJ1-2
V: TRBV15
size: .
CDR3: CATRKGTGGRNYGYTF
DNA: TGTGCCACCAGAAAGGGGACAGGGGGCCGCAACTATGGCTACACCTTC

D: .
J: TRBJ1-6
V: TRBV6-5
size: .
CDR3: CASSTGDSPLHF
DNA: TGTGCCAGCAGTACAGGCGATTCACCCCTCCACTTT

D: .
J: TRBJ2-7
V: TRBV6-6
size: .
CDR3: CASSYSWDTSYEQYF
DNA: TGTGCCAGCAGTTACTCGTGGGACACTTCCTACGAGCAGTACTTC

D: .
J: TRBJ2-1
V: TRBV10-1
size: .
CDR3: CASSALFFRYEQFF
DNA: TGCGCCAGCAGTGCCCTTTTTTTCCGTTATGAGCAGTTCTTC

D: TRBD2
J: TRBJ2-1
V: TRBV6-1
size: .
CDR3: CASSDRRPGGQFF
DNA: TGTGCCAGCAGTGATAGGCGACCGGGAGGGCAGTTCTTC

D: TRBD2
J: TRBJ2-7
V: TRBV11-2
size: .
CDR3: CASSFTLAGTYEQYF
DNA: TGTGCCAGCAGCTTTACACTAGCGGGGACCTACGAGCAGTACTTC

D: TRBD2
J: TRBJ2-2
V: TRBV25-1
size: .
CDR3: CASSESPGRDDTGELFF
DNA: TGTGCCAGCAGTGAATCCCCAGGGAGGGATGACACCGGGGAGCTGTTTTTT

D: .
J: TRBJ1-1
V: TRBV5-4
size: once
CDR3: CASSGGAGPGWTEAFF
DNA: TGTGCCAGCAGCGGGGGGGCAGGACCGGGGTGGACTGAAGCTTTCTTT

D: .
J: TRBJ2-7
V: TRBV15
size: once
CDR3: CATSSGGRRVPHEQYF
DNA: TGTGCCACCAGCAGTGGGGGACGGAGGGTCCCCCACGAGCAGTACTTC

D: TRBD1
J: TRBJ2-3
V: TRBV24-1
size: .
CDR3: CATSRTGAPDTQYF
DNA: TGTGCCACCAGTAGGACAGGGGCGCCAGATACGCAGTATTTT

D: .
J: TRBJ2-1
V: TRBV21-1
size: .
CDR3: CASSKPFHMSSYNEQFF
DNA: TGTGCCAGCAGCAAACCCTTCCATATGAGCTCCTACAATGAGCAGTTCTTC

D: TRBD2
J: TRBJ2-5
V: TRBV5-4
size: .
CDR3: CAVGGGLETQYF
DNA: TGTGCCGTCGGGGGGGGCCTGGAGACCCAGTACTTC

D: .
J: TRBJ2-1
V: TRBV7-9
size: .
CDR3: CASSLGRAYNEQFF
DNA: TGTGCCAGCAGCTTAGGTCGGGCCTACAATGAGCAGTTCTTC

D: .
J: TRBJ1-2
V: TRBV2
size: .
CDR3: CASRGALPGYTF
DNA: TGTGCCAGCAGAGGGGCTTTGCCGGGCTACACCTTC

D: TRBD1
J: TRBJ2-1
V: TRBV7-7
size: .
CDR3: CASSPDRANEQFF
DNA: TGTGCTAGCAGCCCGGACAGGGCCAATGAGCAGTTCTTC

D: TRBD1
J: TRBJ1-1
V: TRBV19
size: .
CDR3: CASKHHDRVAGAFF
DNA: TGTGCCAGTAAGCATCATGACAGGGTCGCAGGGGCTTTCTTT

D: TRBD1
J: TRBJ1-5
V: TRBV5-6
size: .
CDR3: CASSRLQGVDQPQHF
DNA: TGTGCCAGCAGCCGACTACAGGGGGTTGATCAGCCCCAGCATTTT

D: TRBD1
J: TRBJ2-4
V: TRBV7-8
size: .
CDR3: CASSARQGYAKNIQYF
DNA: TGTGCCAGCAGCGCCAGACAGGGTTACGCCAAAAACATTCAGTACTTC

D: TRBD2
J: TRBJ2-3
V: TRBV7-2
size: few
CDR3: CASSLGRGGTDTQYF
DNA: TGTGCCAGCAGCTTAGGACGGGGGGGCACAGATACGCAGTATTTT

D: .
J: TRBJ1-1
V: TRBV30
size: .
CDR3: CAWSELLNTEAFF
DNA: TGTGCCTGGAGTGAGCTGCTGAACACTGAAGCTTTCTTT